This TCR beta chain was identified during a study of cytomegalovirus exposure and HLA in healthy donors. Broader study findings: In a later analysis, across HLA loci, associated TCR counts were highest for DRB1, lowest for HLA-C.

The CDR3 consists of 17 residues. V was clipped by 0 bases and J by 7 bases, with 17 bases between them. Germline lookup yields CDR1 SGHRS and CDR2 YFSETQ. PCR amplification relied on 60 Vbeta primers (plus 13 Jbeta primers). TCRdb's copy holds only in-frame clones and misses some; the assay was immunoSEQ multiplex PCR. The data contain roughly 160,000 clones, about three quarters of them singletons. A note on this clone: Its antigen is as yet unknown.

The V and J genes are TRBV5-1 and TRBJ1-6, with no clear D. Sequencing was done on a sample of PBMCs. The TCR comes from a girl under 18 in good health and CMV-seronegative. Here the CDR3 reads CASSLVPQAIGNSPLHF. Written as DNA, the CDR3 is TGCGCCAGCAGCTTGGTGCCTCAGGCTATTGGCAATTCACCCCTCCACTTT.